This TCR beta chain stems from a study of T cells in Graves' hyperthyroidism and ophthalmopathy. Study-level points and caveats: Most expanded thyroid clonotypes above 0.001 also appeared in blood. Ophthalmopathy could be told apart from stable hyperthyroidism with a 13 V-J model. Ophthalmopathy, which appeared later, was predicted by the model a median approximately 6.7 months before onset.

Based on clinical symptoms, serum thyroxine and TRAb, thyroid ultrasound and orbital computed tomography, diagnoses were reached. In this sample, this clonotype turned up many times. Its target is not known. Germline values: CDR1 SGDLS, CDR2 YYNGEE. V was pared by 6 bases and J by 6 bases, with 6 bases of the junction left unmatched. There are 15 residues in the CDR3. Using RNA transcripts as the source, TCR beta CDR3 regions were amplified. An initial round of RT-PCR targeting the TCR CDR3 relied on the HTBI primer set. TCRdb re-analysed the multiplex PCR reads in MiXCR, keeping a single row per CDR3 protein. Of about 500,000 distinct CDR3 sequences in the sample, about a sixth were seen once.

The sequencing sample was made of blood. V is TRBV9 and J is TRBJ2-3, with 14 positions matching TRBD2. This clonotype originated in a young woman with Graves' ophthalmopathy. The CDR3 DNA reads as TGTGCCAGCAAGGGACTAGCGGGAGACCAGGATACGCAGTATTTT. Amino acids: CASKGLAGDQDTQYF.